Below, one T cell receptor beta chain is given with its context. Measured with immunoSEQ multiplex PCR; TCRdb has only the in-frame clones, and not every one. The table records roughly 19,000 clones, around 88% of them present only once. Noted treatment: randomized to nivolumab then ipilimumab (arm A) or the reverse (arm B). Patients had received no earlier DNA-damaging chemotherapy. Live CD3+CD8+ CD19− CD56− cells were sorted from PBMCs. The data belong to a study of sequential checkpoint blockade in melanoma. Study-wide background: Arm A got nivolumab then ipilimumab; arm B the reverse, 1:1.

Germline trimming cut 0 bases from V and 9 bases from J; bases unmatched to any gene: 9. CDR1 is LNHNV, CDR2 YYDKDF, per germline (reference sequence). The CDR3 contains 16 residues. This clonotype was obtained from a human donor with melanoma. Sequencing was performed on CD8+ T cells sorted from blood (inferred from file names), taken from a patient given nivolumab and ipilimumab in sequence. This chain joins TRBV15 and TRBJ2-7; 12 bases line up with TRBD2. The CDR3 loop reads CATSRDRTSGIGGQYF. The DNA of the CDR3 is TGTGCCACCAGCAGAGATCGGACTAGCGGGATAGGTGGGCAGTACTTC.